This TCR beta chain was captured in a study of blood T cells in healthy people across ages. A J-beta primer mix and a sample-barcoded 5' primer were used in a second PCR of roughly 6 to 11 cycles. TCRdb re-called the 5' RACE reads with MiXCR, one entry per CDR3 protein. There are 650,000 to 900,000 distinct CDR3 sequences in the sample; 62% occur only once, and approximately 30% lies in the top ten. V lost 8 bases, J lost 2 bases, and 13 bases lay in between. CDR3 size: 14 residues. Germline V gene sequence: CDR1 MNHNS, CDR2 SASEGT. This receptor was obtained from a man aged 25-40 years in good health. The sample consisted of blood. V and J are TRBV6-1 and TRBJ1-5; D gene unclear. The CDR3 here is CASFLRVGNQPQHF. The CDR3 coding sequence is TGTGCCAGCTTTCTGAGGGTGGGCAATCAGCCCCAGCATTTT.